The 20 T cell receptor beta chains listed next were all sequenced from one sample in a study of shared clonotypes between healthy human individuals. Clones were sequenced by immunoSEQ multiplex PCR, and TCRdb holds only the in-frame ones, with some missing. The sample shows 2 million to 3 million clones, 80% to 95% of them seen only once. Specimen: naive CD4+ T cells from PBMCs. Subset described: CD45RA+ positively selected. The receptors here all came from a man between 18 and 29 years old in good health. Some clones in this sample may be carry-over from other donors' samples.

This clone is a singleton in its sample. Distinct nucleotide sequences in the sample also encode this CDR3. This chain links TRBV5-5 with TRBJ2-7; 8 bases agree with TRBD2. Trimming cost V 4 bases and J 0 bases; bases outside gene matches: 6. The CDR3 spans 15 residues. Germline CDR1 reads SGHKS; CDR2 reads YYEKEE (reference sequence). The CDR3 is CASSLTSGSSYEQYF. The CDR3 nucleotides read TGTGCCAGCAGCCTTACTAGCGGTAGCTCCTACGAGCAGTACTTC.

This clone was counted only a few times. CDR3 region: CSVGKQTPRNTEAFF. Written as DNA, the CDR3 is TGCAGCGTTGGTAAACAGACACCAAGGAACACTGAAGCTTTCTTT. The V gene is TRBV29-1, the J gene TRBJ1-1; D is undetermined. The CDR3 is 15 residues long. Between the trimmed V and J ends, which lost 4 bases and 1 base, there was a span of 16 bases. The germline gives CDR1 SQVTM, CDR2 ANQGSEA.

The CDR3, as DNA: TGCGCCAGCAGCACAGACCCTAATGAAAAACTGTTTTTT. Translated: CASSTDPNEKLFF. The J gene is TRBJ1-4, the V gene TRBV5-1; D remains ambiguous. Trimming took 4 bases from V and 3 from J, leaving 7 bases between them. This CDR3 is built from 13 residues. The germline V gene has CDR1 SGHRS and CDR2 YFSETQ.

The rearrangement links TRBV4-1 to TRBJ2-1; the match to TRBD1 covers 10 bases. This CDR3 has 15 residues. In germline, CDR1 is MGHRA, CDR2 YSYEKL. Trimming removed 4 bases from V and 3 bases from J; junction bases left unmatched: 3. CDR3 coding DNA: TGCGCCAGCAGCCGGGACAGGGGTGACTACAATGAGCAGTTCTTC. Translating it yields CASSRDRGDYNEQFF.

CDR3 amino acids: CASSEGRTGGFEKLFF. The CDR3 bases are TGTGCCAGCAGTGAAGGAAGGACAGGGGGCTTCGAAAAACTGTTTTTT. The rearrangement uses TRBV2 and TRBJ1-4; 11 bases map to TRBD1. The germline V gene has CDR1 SNHLY and CDR2 FYNNEI. Losses at the gene ends were 1 base for V and 8 bases for J; bases not matched to a gene: 6. The CDR3 runs 16 residues.

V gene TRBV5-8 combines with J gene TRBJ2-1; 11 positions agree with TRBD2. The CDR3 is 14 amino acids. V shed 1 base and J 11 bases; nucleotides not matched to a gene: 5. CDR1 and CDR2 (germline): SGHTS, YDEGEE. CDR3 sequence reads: CASSLKGTSGKQFF. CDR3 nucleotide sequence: TGTGCCAGCAGCTTGAAGGGGACTAGCGGTAAGCAGTTCTTC. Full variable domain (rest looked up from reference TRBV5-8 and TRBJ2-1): EAGVTQSPTHLIKTRGQQATLRCSPISGHTSVYWYQQALGLGLQFLLWYDEGEERNRGNFPPRFSGRQFPNYSSELNVNALELEDSALYLCASSLKGTSGKQFFGPGTRLTVL.

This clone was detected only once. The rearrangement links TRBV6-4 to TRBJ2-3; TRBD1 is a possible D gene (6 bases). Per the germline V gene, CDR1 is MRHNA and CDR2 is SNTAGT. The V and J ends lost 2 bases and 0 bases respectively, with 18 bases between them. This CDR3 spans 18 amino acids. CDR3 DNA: TGTGCCAGCAGTGACCGACCCACAGGGCCCCTTAGCACAGATACGCAGTATTTT. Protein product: CASSDRPTGPLSTDTQYF.

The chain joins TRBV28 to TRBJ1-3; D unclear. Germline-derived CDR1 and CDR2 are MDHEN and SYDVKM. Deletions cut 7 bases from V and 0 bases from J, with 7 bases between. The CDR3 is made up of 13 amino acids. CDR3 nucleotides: TGTGCCAGCACCCGGGACTCTGGAAACACCATATATTTT. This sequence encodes CASTRDSGNTIYF.

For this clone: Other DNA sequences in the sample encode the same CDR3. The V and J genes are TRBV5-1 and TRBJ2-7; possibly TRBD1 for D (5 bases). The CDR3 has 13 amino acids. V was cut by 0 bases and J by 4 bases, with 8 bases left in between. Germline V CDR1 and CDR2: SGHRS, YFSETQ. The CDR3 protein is CASSLEGLYEQYF. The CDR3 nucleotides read TGCGCCAGCAGCTTGGAGGGGTTATACGAGCAGTACTTC. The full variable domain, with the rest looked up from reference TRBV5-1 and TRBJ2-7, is KAGVTQTPRYLIKTRGQQVTLSCSPISGHRSVSWYQQTPGQGLQFLFEYFSETQRNKGNFPGRFSGRQFSNSRSEMNVSTLELGDSALYLCASSLEGLYEQYFGPGTRLTVT.

Here the CDR3 DNA reads TGTGCCAGCAGTGAAGCGTGGCAGGACTATGGCTACACCTTC. It specifies CASSEAWQDYGYTF. The chain recombines TRBV2 with TRBJ1-2; the D is unclear. The CDR3 totals 14 residues. The V gene's germline CDR1 is SNHLY and CDR2 FYNNEI. With 0 bases removed from V and 3 bases from J, the gap between germline ends came to 8 bases.

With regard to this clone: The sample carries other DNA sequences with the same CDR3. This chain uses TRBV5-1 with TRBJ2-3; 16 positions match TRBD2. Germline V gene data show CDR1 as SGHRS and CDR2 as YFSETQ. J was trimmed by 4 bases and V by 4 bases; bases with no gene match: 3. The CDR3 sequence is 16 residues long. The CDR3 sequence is CASSPGTSGRADTQYF. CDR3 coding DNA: TGCGCCAGCAGCCCGGGGACTAGCGGGAGGGCAGATACGCAGTATTTT.

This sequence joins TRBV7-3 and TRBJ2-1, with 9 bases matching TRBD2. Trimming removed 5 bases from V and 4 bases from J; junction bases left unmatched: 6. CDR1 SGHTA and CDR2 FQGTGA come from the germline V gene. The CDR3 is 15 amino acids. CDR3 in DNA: TGTGCCAGCAGCCAAACTAGCGGGTCTTACAATGAGCAGTTCTTC. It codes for CASSQTSGSYNEQFF.

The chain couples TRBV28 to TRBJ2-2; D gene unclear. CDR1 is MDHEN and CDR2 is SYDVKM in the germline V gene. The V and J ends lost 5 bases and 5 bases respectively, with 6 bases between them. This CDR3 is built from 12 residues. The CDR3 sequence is CASSTLTGELFF. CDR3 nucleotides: TGTGCCAGCAGTACCTTGACCGGGGAGCTGTTTTTT.

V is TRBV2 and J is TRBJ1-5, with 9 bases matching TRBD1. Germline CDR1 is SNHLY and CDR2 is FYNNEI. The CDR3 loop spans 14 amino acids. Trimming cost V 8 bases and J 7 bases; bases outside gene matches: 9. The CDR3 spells CASGYGQGHQPQHF. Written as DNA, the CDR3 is TGTGCCAGCGGATACGGACAGGGGCACCAGCCCCAGCATTTT.

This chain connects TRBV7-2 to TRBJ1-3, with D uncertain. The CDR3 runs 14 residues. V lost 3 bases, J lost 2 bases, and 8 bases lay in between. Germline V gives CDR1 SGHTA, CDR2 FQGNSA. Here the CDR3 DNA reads TGTGCCAGCAGCTTTGGGGTGGCTGGAAACACCATATATTTT. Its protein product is CASSFGVAGNTIYF.

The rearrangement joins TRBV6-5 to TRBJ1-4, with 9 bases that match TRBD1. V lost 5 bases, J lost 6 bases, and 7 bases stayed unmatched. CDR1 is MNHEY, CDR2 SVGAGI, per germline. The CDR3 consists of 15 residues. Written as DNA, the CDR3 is TGTGCCAGCAGTGGGGGACAGGGCCGCTATGAAAAACTGTTTTTT. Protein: CASSGGQGRYEKLFF.

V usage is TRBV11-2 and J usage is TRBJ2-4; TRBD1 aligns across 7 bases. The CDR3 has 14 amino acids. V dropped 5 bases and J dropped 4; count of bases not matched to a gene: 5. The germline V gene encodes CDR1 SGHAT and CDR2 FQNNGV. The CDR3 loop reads CASSPGTAKNIQYF. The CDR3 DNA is TGTGCCAGCAGCCCCGGGACAGCAAAAAACATTCAGTACTTC.

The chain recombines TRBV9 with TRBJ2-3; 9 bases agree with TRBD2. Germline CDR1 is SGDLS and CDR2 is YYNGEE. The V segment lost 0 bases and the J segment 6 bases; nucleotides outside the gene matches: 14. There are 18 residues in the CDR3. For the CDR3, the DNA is TGTGCCAGCAGCGTAGGCGGATCGGCGGGAGGGGCCGGGGATACGCAGTATTTT. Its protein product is CASSVGGSAGGAGDTQYF.

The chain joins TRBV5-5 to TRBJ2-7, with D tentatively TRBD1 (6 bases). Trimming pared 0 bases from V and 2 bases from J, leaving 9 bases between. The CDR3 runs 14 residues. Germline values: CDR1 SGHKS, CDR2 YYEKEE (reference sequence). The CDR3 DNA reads TGTGCCAGCAGCTTGGGGGGGCTAACCTACGAGCAGTACTTC. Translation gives CASSLGGLTYEQYF.

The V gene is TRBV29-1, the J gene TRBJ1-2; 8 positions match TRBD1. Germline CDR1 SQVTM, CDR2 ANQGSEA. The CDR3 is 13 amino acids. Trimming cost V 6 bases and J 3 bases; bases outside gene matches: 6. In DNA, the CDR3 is TGCAGCGTCACCTTGACAGGGGACTATGGCTACACCTTC. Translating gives CSVTLTGDYGYTF.